Listed below are T cell receptor beta chains from one sample, sequenced in a study of T cells in Graves' hyperthyroidism and ophthalmopathy. One entry per CDR3 protein, called by TCRdb with MiXCR from the multiplex PCR reads. The data show hundreds of thousands of distinct CDR3 sequences, with roughly 20% seen just once and over 15% held by the top ten. The sample comprised blood. These receptors all stem from a woman aged 45-60 years with Graves' hyperthyroidism that later progressed to Graves' ophthalmopathy. Both conserved end residues are part of each CDR3. The order of the fields is J gene, clone size, V gene, D gene, CDR3 DNA, CDR3 protein. A D gene is named only where the DNA matches it firmly. The size field is filled for only some rows; it gives once, few, many or a size class.

TRBJ1-2	few	TRBV15	.	TGTGCCACCAGCAGAGATCTCCAGGCGGCAAGGGACTATGGCTACACCTTC	CATSRDLQAARDYGYTF
TRBJ1-2	.	TRBV6-1	.	TGTGCCAGCAGTGAAGCTGCAGTCGGTTACTATGGCTACACCTTC	CASSEAAVGYYGYTF
TRBJ2-7	many	TRBV30	.	TGTGCCTGGAAGTACTTGGGCAGCGAGCAGTACTTC	CAWKYLGSEQYF
TRBJ2-5	.	TRBV4-1	TRBD2	TGCGCCAGCAGCCAAGTACCGGGACTAGCGTTGCAAGAGACCCAGTACTTC	CASSQVPGLALQETQYF
TRBJ2-5	.	TRBV6-9	TRBD1	TGTGCCAGCAGATTCGGACAGGGGGCGAATCCGTACCAAGAGACCCAGTACTTC	CASRFGQGANPYQETQYF
TRBJ1-5	few	TRBV15	.	TGTGCCACCAGCAGAGATTTATCGGGGGCTAATCAGCCCCAGCATTTT	CATSRDLSGANQPQHF
TRBJ1-5	.	TRBV7-2	.	TGTGCCAGCAGTCAAAACGGGGGGGCGGAACAGCCCCAGCATTTT	CASSQNGGAEQPQHF
TRBJ1-2	many	TRBV5-1	.	TGCGCCAGCAGCTTGGACGGGTCCACCTTCTATGGCTACACCTTC	CASSLDGSTFYGYTF
TRBJ2-3	few	TRBV7-2	TRBD2	TGTGCCAGCAGCAACCCAGGGACTAGCGGGGTAGATACGCAGTATTTT	CASSNPGTSGVDTQYF
TRBJ2-3	many	TRBV6-1	.	TGTGCCAGCAGCTTTCAGGGGGGCTCTAGCACAGATACGCAGTATTTT	CASSFQGGSSTDTQYF
TRBJ1-4	.	TRBV7-6	.	TGTGCCAGCAGCTTAATAGGGGCATCTAATGAAAAACTGTTTTTT	CASSLIGASNEKLFF